This TCR beta chain is from a study of shared clonotypes between healthy human individuals. The wider study: The donor group consisted of a couple of women and three men, aged 18 to 49. CD4 naive and CD4 memory each took three plates per donor, while CD8 naive took two and CD8 memory one.

V shed 2 bases and J shed 1 base, with 13 bases lying between them. CDR3 length equals 15 residues. In germline, CDR1 is SGHNT, CDR2 YYREEE (reference sequence). Turning to this clone: The antigen is undetermined.

Whole-study findings and limits: The donor pool, a small one, limited the genetic and exposure-history diversity represented.

At the deep level, the assay was run. Data came from immunoSEQ multiplex PCR; TCRdb stores just in-frame clones and leaves some out. This sample has some 1.1 million clones, with approximately 80% found just once. The TCR was taken from a man in his late teens or twenties in good health. Some clones in this sample may be carry-over from other donors' samples. The source material was memory CD4+ T cells from PBMCs. Subset defined: CD45RA-negative fraction. This chain joins TRBV5-4 and TRBJ2-7; D might be TRBD2 (5 bases). In nucleotides, the CDR3 is TGTGCCAGCAGCTTCGTCGGTAGCGAGTCCTACGAGCAGTACTTC. It specifies CASSFVGSESYEQYF. Full variable domain (remainder filled in from reference TRBV5-4 and TRBJ2-7): ETGVTQSPTHLIKTRGQQVTLRCSSQSGHNTVSWYQQALGQGPQFIFQYYREEENGRGNFPPRFSGLQFPNYSSELNVNALELDDSALYLCASSFVGSESYEQYFGPGTRLTVT.